This T cell receptor (beta chain) originates from a study of CD8 T cells in ankylosing spondylitis. Germline V gene sequence: CDR1 KGHSH, CDR2 LQKENI. J lost 0 bases, V lost 3 bases, and 3 bases had no gene match. The CDR3 totals 16 residues. In its sample, this clonotype was seen a few times. Its antigen remains unidentified. Study-level findings and limits: Ankylosing spondylitis blood appeared to carry a characteristic TCR beta motif of seven to nine highly homologous variants.

A single record per CDR3 protein comes from TCRdb applying MiXCR to the 5' RACE reads. The sample yields more than 650,000 distinct CDR3 sequences, approximately 12% seen once. The chain has TRBV18 and TRBJ2-1; TRBD2 aligns across 9 bases. The sample comprised blood, either unsorted or a sorted T cell fraction (not recorded which). This receptor was taken from a male donor with ankylosing spondylitis. The CDR3: CASSPKAGGSYNEQFF. Here the CDR3 DNA reads TGTGCCAGCTCACCCAAAGCGGGAGGCTCCTACAATGAGCAGTTCTTC.